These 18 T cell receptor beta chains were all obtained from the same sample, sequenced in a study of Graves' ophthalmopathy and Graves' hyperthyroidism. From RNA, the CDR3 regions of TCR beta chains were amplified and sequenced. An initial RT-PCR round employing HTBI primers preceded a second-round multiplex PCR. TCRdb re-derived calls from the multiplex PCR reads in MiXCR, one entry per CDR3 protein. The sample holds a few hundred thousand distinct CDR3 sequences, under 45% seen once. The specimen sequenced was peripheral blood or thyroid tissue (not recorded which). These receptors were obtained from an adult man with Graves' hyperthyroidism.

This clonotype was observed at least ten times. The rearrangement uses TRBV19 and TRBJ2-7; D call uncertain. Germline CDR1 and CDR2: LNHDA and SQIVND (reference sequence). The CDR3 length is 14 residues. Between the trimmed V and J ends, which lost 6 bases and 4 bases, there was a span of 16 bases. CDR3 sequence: CASSPALREYEQYF. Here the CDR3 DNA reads TGTGCCAGTAGCCCCGCGCTTAGGGAATACGAGCAGTACTTC.

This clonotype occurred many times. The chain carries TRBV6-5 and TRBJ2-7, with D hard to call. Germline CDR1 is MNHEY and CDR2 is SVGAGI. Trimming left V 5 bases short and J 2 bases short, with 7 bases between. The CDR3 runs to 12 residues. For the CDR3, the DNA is TGTGCCAGCAGTCGCAATGCCTACGAGCAGTACTTC. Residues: CASSRNAYEQYF.

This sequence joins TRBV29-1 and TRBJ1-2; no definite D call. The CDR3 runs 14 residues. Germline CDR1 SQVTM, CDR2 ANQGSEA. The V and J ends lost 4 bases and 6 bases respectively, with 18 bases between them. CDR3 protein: CSVGRVASYNGYTF. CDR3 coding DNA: TGCAGCGTTGGGCGAGTAGCTTCCTACAATGGCTACACCTTC.

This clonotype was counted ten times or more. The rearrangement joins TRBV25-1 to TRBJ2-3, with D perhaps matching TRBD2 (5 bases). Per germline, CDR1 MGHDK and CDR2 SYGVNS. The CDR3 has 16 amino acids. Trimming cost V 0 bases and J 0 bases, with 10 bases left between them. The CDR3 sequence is CASSEYGGPSTDTQYF. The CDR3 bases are TGTGCCAGCAGTGAATACGGCGGGCCCAGCACAGATACGCAGTATTTT.

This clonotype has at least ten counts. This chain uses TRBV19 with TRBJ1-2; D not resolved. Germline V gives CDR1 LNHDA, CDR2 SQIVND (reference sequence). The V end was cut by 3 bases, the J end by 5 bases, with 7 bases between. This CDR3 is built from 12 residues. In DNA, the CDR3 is TGTGCCAGTAGTATTGGTCCGTATGGCTACACCTTC. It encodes CASSIGPYGYTF. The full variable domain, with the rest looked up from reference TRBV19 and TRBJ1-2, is DGGITQSPKYLFRKEGQNVTLSCEQNLNHDAMYWYRQDPGQGLRLIYYSQIVNDFQKGDIAEGYSVSREKKESFPLTVTSAQKNPTAFYLCASSIGPYGYTFGSGTRLTVV.

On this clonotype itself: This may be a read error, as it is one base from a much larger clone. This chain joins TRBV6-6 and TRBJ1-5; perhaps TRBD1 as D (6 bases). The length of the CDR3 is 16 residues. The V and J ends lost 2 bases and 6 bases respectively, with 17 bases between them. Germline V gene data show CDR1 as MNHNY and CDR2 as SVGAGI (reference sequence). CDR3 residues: CASSYRRTEGSQPQHF. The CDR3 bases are TGTGCCAGCAGTTACCGTCGGACAGAAGGTAGTCAGCCCCAGCATTTT.

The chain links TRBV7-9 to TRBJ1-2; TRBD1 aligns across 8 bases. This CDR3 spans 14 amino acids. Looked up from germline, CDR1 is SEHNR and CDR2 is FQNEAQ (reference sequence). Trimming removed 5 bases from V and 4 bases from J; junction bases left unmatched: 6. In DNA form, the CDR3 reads TGTGCCAGCAGCGACGGGACAGGCATCTATGGCTACACCTTC. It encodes CASSDGTGIYGYTF.

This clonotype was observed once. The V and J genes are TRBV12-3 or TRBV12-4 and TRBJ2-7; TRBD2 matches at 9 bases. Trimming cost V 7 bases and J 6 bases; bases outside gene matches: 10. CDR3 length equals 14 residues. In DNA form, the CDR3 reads TGTGCCAGCAAGCGGGGGGCAGGGAAAGGCGAGCAGTACTTC. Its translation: CASKRGAGKGEQYF.

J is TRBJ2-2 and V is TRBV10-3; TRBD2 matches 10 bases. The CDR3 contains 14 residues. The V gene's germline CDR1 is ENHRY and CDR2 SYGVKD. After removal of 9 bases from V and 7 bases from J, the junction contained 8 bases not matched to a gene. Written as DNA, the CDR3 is TGTGCCATAGCGGGAGGGCCTCAAGGCGGGGAGCTGTTTTTT. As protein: CAIAGGPQGGELFF.

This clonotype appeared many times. DNA of the CDR3: TGTGCCAGCAGCACCTACCGTTCGGGCTACACCTTC. It translates to CASSTYRSGYTF. V and J are TRBV7-2 and TRBJ1-2, with no clear D. The CDR3 runs to 12 residues. CDR1 is SGHTA, CDR2 FQGNSA, per germline. Trimming took 5 bases from V and 8 from J, leaving 12 bases between them.

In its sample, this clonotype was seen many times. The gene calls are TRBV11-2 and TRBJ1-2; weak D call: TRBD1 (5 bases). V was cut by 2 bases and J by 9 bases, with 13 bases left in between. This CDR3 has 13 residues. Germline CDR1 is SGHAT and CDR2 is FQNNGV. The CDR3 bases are TGTGCCAGCAGCTTAAGCATGTGGGGGAGCTACACCTTC. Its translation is CASSLSMWGSYTF.

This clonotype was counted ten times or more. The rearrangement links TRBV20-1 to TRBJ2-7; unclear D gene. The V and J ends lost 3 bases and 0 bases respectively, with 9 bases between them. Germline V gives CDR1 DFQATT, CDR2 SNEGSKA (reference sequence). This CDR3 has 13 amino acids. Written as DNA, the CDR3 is TGCAGTGCTAGGGCACTATACTCCTACGAGCAGTACTTC. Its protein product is CSARALYSYEQYF.

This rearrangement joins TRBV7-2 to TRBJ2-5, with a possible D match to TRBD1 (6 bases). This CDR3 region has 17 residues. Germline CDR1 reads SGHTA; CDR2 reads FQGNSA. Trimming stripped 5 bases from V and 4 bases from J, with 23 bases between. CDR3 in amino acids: CASSPRENRVPAETQYF. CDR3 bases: TGTGCCAGCAGCCCTAGGGAAAACAGGGTCCCAGCAGAGACCCAGTACTTC.

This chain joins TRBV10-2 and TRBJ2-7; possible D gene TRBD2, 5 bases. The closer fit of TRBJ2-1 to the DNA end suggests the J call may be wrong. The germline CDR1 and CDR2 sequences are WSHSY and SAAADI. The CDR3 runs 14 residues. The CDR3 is CASSESAEGNEQFF. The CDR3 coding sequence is TGCGCCAGCAGTGAGTCGGCCGAGGGAAATGAGCAGTTCTTC.

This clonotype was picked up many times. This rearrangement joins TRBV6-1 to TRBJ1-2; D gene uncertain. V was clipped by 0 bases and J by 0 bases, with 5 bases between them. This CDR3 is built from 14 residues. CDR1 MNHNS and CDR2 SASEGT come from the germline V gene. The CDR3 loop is CASSEATTNYGYTF. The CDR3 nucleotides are TGTGCCAGCAGTGAAGCGACAACTAACTATGGCTACACCTTC.

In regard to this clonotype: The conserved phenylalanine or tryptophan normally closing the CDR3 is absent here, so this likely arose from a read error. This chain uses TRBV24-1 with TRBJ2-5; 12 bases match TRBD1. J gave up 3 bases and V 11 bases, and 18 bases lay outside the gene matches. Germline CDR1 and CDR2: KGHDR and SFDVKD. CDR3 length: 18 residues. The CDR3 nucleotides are TGTGCCAGCAGCCACAGGGGGACAGGGGGCCCGACGGAAGAGACCCAGTACCTC. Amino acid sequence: CASSHRGTGGPTEETQYL.

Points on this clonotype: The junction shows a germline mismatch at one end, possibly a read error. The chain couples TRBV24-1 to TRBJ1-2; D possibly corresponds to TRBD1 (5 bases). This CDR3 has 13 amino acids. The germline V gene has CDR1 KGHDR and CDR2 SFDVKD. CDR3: CAIGRGADYGYTF. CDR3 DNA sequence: TGCGCCATCGGGAGGGGAGCGGACTATGGCTACACCTTC.

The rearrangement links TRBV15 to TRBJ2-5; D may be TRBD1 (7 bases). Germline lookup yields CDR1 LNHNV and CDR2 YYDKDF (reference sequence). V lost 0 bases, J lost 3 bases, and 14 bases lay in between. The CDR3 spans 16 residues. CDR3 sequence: CATSRDRAGGKETQYF. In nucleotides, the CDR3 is TGTGCCACCAGCAGAGATAGGGCAGGGGGGAAAGAGACCCAGTACTTC. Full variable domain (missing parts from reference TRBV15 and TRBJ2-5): DAMVIQNPRYQVTQFGKPVTLSCSQTLNHNVMYWYQQKSSQAPKLLFHYYDKDFNNEADTPDNFQSRRPNTSFCFLDIRSPGLGDTAMYLCATSRDRAGGKETQYFGPGTRLLVL.